This entry describes one T cell receptor (beta chain). The data were taken from a study of blood T cell repertoires in COVID-19. Background on the study: Both acute and convalescent COVID-19 samples were obtained from the United States, Italy and Spain. From T cells, B-cell-depleted T cells, or PBMCs came the material, which was cDNA or gDNA.

Study processing details: How many nucleated cells were present was estimated from reference gene primer amplification. TCRdb's table, derived via immunoSEQ multiplex PCR, lists solely in-frame clones and lacks some. That table gives V, J and clone size, and the DNA gave D and trimming. The sample carries 120,000 or so clones, 84% recorded once. The CDR3 is 13 residues long. V was cut by 2 bases and J by 11 bases, with 15 bases left in between. From germline, CDR1 is MNHEY and CDR2 SVGEGT. This TCR came from a woman aged 25 to 39 who had recovered from COVID-19. This chain links TRBV6-2 or TRBV6-3 with TRBJ1-1; no definite D call. The sample comprised peripheral blood. CDR3 sequence (DNA): TGTGCCAGCAGTTACGAGGGTTTGAGGTGGGCTTTCTTT. This codes for CASSYEGLRWAFF.